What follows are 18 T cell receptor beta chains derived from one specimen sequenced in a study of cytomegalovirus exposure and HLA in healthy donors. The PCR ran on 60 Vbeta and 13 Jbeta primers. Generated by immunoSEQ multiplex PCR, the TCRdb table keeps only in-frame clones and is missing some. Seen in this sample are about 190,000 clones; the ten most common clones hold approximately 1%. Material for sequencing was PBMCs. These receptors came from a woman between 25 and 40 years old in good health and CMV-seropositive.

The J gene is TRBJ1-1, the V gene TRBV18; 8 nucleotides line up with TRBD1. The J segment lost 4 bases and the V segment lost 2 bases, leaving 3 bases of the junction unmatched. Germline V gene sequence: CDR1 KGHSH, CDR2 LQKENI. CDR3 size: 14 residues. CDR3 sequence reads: CASSPGQGPTEAFF. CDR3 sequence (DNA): TGTGCCAGCTCACCAGGACAGGGCCCCACTGAAGCTTTCTTT.

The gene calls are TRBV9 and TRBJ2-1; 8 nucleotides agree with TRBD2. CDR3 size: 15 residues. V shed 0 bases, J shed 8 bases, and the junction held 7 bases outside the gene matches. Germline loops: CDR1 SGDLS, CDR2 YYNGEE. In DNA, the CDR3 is TGTGCCAGCAGCGTAGAGTCCGGGGGGGGCCATGAGCAGTTCTTC. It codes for CASSVESGGGHEQFF.

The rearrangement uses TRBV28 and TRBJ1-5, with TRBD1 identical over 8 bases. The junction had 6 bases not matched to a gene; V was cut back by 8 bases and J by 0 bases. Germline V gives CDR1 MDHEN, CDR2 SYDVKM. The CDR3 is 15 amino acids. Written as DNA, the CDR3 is TGTGCCAGCGGACAGGGCACTTATAGCAATCAGCCCCAGCATTTT. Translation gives CASGQGTYSNQPQHF. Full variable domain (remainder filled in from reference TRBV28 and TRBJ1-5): DVKVTQSSRYLVKRTGEKVFLECVQDMDHENMFWYRQDPGLGLRLIYFSYDVKMKEKGDIPEGYSVSREKKERFSLILESASTNQTSMYLCASGQGTYSNQPQHFGDGTRLSIL.

CDR3 residues: CASSLLAGANTGELFF. The CDR3 nucleotides are TGTGCCAGCAGCTTACTAGCGGGGGCGAACACCGGGGAGCTGTTTTTT. V gene TRBV5-8 combines with J gene TRBJ2-2; 11 positions agree with TRBD2. Germline V gene sequence: CDR1 SGHTS, CDR2 YDEGEE. J was trimmed by 0 bases and V by 2 bases; bases with no gene match: 0. The CDR3 is made up of 16 amino acids.

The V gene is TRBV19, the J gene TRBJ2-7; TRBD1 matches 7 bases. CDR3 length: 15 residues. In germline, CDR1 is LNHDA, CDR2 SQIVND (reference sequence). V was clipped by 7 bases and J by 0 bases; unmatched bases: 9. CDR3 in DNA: TGTGCCAGTAACTCCGGGACAGCCAACTCCTACGAGCAGTACTTC. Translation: CASNSGTANSYEQYF.

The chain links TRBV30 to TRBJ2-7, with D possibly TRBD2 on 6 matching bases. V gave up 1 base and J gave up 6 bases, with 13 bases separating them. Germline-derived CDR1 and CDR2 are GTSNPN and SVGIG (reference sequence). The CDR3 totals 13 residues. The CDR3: CAWSGVAALEQYF. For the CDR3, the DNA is TGTGCCTGGAGTGGAGTAGCGGCCCTCGAGCAGTACTTC.

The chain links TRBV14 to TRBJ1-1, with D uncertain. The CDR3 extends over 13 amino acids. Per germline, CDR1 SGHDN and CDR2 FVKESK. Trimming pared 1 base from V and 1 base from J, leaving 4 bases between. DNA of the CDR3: TGTGCCAGCAGCCAAGGAGGGAACACTGAAGCTTTCTTT. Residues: CASSQGGNTEAFF.

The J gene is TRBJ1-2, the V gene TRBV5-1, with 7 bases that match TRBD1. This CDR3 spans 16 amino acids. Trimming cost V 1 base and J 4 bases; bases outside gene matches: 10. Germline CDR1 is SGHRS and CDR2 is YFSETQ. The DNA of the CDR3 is TGCGCCAGCAGCTTGCTTACAGGGGCTCAAGGCTATGGCTACACCTTC. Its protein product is CASSLLTGAQGYGYTF.

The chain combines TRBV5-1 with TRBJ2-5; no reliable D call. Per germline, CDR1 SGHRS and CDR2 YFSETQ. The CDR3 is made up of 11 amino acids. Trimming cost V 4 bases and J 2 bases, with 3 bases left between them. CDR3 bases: TGCGCCAGCAGCCTACAAGAGACCCAGTACTTC. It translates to CASSLQETQYF.

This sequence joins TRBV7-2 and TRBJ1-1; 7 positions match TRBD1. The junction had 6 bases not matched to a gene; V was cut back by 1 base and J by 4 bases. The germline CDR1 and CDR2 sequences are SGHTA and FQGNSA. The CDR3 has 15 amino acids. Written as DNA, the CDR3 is TGTGCCAGCAGCTTAGGTAGGGGGCGGGCCACTGAAGCTTTCTTT. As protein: CASSLGRGRATEAFF.

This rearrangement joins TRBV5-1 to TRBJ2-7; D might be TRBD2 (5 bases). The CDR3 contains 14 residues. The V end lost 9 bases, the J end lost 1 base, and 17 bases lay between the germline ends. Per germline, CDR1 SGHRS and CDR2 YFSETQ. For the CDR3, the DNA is TGCGCCACCTCCCCTACCGGCGGGTCCTACGAGCAGTACTTC. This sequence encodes CATSPTGGSYEQYF.

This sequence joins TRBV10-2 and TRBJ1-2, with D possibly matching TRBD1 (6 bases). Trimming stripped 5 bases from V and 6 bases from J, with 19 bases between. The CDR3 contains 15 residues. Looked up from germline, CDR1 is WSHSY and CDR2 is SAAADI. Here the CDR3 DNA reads TGCGCCAGCAGTAACAGGGTCGAGGAGTCCGATGGCTACACCTTC. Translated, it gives CASSNRVEESDGYTF.

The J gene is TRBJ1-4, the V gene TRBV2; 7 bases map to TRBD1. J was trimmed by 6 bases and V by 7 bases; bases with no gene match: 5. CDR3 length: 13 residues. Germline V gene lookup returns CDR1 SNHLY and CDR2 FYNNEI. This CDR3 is CASTGTEDEKLFF. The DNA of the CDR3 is TGTGCCAGCACGGGGACAGAAGATGAAAAACTGTTTTTT.

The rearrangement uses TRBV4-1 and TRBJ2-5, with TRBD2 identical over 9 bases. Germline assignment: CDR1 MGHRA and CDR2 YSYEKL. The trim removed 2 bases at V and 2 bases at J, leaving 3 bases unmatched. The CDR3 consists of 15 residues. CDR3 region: CASSQFGLAQETQYF. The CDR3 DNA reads TGCGCCAGCAGCCAATTCGGACTAGCGCAAGAGACCCAGTACTTC.

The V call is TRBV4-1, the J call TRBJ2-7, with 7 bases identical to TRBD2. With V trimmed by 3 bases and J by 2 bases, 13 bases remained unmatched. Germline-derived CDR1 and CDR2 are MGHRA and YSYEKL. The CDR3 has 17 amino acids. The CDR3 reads CASSQGIASGLTYEQYF. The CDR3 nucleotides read TGCGCCAGCAGCCAGGGAATCGCTAGCGGACTCACCTACGAGCAGTACTTC.

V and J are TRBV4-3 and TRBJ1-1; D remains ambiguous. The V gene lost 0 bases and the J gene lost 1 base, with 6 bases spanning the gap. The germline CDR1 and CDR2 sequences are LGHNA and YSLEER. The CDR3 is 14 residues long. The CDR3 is CASSQDAGNTEAFF. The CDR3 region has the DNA TGCGCCAGCAGCCAAGATGCAGGGAACACTGAAGCTTTCTTT.

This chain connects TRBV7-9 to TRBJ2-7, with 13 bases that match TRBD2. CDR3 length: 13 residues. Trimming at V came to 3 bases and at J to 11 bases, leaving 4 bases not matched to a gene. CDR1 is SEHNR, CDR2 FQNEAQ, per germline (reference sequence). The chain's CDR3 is CASSFGLAGEEYF. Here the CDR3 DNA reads TGTGCCAGCAGCTTTGGACTAGCGGGAGAGGAGTACTTC.

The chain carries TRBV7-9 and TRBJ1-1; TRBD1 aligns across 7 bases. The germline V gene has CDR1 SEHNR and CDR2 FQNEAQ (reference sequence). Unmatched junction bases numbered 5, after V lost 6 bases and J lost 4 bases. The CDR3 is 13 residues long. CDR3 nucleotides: TGTGCCAGCAGACCCGACAGGGTCACTGAAGCTTTCTTT. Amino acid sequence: CASRPDRVTEAFF.